These T cell receptor beta chains were read from a single sample in a study of T cell repertoires in breast cancer. TCRdb redid the calling of the emulsion pairing reads with MiXCR, one entry per CDR3 protein. The table lists 400 or so distinct CDR3 sequences, roughly 50% of them singletons. Sequenced material: CD8+ T cells. The receptor source for this set is a pool of human donors with breast cancer or a healthy control (not recorded which). The CDR3 runs from the conserved cysteine through the conserved F or W. The D gene is left open where the match is weak. Clone size is given for some rows only: seen once, a few or many times, or a class if the clone is expanded.

>TRBV7-2|NA|few
CASSSRALYEQYF
>TRBV7-6|NA|NA
CASSGRTDKEKMFF
>TRBV7-6|TRBD1|few
CASSRQGNEQYF
>TRBV7-3|NA|NA
CASSVADRIQHF
>TRBV7-2|NA|few
CASSLASGQETQYF
>TRBV7-2|NA|NA
CASSLILRNTGELFF
>TRBV6-1|NA|NA
CASRSPGNEQFF
>TRBV7-3|TRBD1|few
CASSLGQGANIQYF
>TRBV7-2|TRBD2|NA
CASSFWRGANWNEQYF
>TRBV4-2|NA|medium-sized
CASSQDTSAGHTEAFF
>TRBV7-8|NA|NA
CASSYDRRGGMNTEAFF
>TRBV7-3|TRBD1|NA
CASSLTGGRNKEAFF
>TRBV7-2|NA|hyperexpanded
CASSLNRDHNQPQHF
>TRBV7-6|NA|NA
CASSIQETQYF